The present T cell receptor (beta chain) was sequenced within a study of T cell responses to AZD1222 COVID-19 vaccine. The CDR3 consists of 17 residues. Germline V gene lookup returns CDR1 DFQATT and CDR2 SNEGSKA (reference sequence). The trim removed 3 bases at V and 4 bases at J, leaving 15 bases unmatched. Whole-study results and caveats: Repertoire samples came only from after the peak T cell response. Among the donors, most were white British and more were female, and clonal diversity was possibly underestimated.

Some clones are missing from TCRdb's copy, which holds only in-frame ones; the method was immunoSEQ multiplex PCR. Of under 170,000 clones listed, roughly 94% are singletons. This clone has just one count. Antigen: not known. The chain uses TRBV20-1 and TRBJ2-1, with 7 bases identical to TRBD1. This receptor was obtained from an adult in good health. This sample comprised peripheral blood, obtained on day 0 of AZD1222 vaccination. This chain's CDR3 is CSASSGRGQSIYNEQFF. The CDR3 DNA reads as TGCAGTGCTAGTTCGGGACGGGGACAGAGTATTTACAATGAGCAGTTCTTC.